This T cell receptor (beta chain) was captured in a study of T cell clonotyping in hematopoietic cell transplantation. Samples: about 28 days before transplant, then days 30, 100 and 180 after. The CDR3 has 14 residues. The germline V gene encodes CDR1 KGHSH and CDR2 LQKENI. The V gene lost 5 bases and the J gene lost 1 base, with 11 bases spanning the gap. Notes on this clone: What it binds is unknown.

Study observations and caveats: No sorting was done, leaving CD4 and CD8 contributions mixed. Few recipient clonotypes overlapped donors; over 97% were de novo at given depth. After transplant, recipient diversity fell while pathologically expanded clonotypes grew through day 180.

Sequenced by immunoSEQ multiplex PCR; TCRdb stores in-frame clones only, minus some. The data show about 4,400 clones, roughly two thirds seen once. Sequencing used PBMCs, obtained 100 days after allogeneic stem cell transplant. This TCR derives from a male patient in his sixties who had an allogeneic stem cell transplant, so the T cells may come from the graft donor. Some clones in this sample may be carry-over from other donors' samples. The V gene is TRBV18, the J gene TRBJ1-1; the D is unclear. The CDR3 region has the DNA TGTGCCAGCTCAGGAAGTGGGAAGAACACTGAAGCTTTCTTT. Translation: CASSGSGKNTEAFF.